This is a list of T cell receptor beta chains from one sample in a study of blood T cell repertoires in COVID-19. The protocol was immunoSEQ multiplex PCR, while the TCRdb copy is restricted to in-frame clones and leaves out a portion. The table lists around 150,000 clones, roughly 80% of them singletons. Material: PBMCs or T cells enriched from blood (not recorded which). All receptors come from a man aged 50 or older who had recovered from COVID-19. The CDR3 runs from the conserved cysteine through the conserved F or W. D genes are given only for firm matches. Size values are once, few and many counts, or a class for expanded clones, and some rows have none.

v_gene: TRBV18
d_gene: -
j_gene: TRBJ2-7
abundance: -
CDR3aa: CASSPPLQGPTYEQYF
CDR3nt: TGTGCCAGCTCACCACCCCTGCAGGGCCCAACCTACGAGCAGTACTTC

v_gene: TRBV18
d_gene: -
j_gene: TRBJ2-3
abundance: -
CDR3aa: CASTTNQGVGTDTQYF
CDR3nt: TGTGCCAGCACTACGAACCAGGGCGTCGGCACAGATACGCAGTATTTT

v_gene: TRBV3-1/TRBV3-2
d_gene: -
j_gene: TRBJ1-1
abundance: once
CDR3aa: CASSPGPNTEAFF
CDR3nt: TGTGCCAGCAGCCCAGGGCCCAACACTGAAGCTTTCTTT

v_gene: TRBV7-4
d_gene: -
j_gene: TRBJ1-3
abundance: few
CDR3aa: CASSLGRPSSGNTIYF
CDR3nt: TGTGCCAGCAGCTTAGGTCGTCCGAGCTCTGGAAACACCATATATTTT

v_gene: TRBV9
d_gene: TRBD2
j_gene: TRBJ2-2
abundance: -
CDR3aa: CASSRAMRLAGVTGELFF
CDR3nt: TGTGCCAGCAGCCGCGCGATGAGACTAGCGGGGGTCACCGGGGAGCTGTTTTTT

v_gene: TRBV5-4
d_gene: -
j_gene: TRBJ2-7
abundance: -
CDR3aa: CASRTNDRLYEQYF
CDR3nt: TGTGCCAGCAGGACCAACGACAGGCTCTACGAGCAGTACTTC

v_gene: TRBV29-1
d_gene: -
j_gene: TRBJ2-3
abundance: -
CDR3aa: CSLLEGEGTQYF
CDR3nt: TGCAGCCTATTAGAAGGTGAGGGTACGCAGTATTTT

v_gene: TRBV5-4
d_gene: TRBD1
j_gene: TRBJ1-3
abundance: -
CDR3aa: CASSEGQPSGNTIYF
CDR3nt: TGTGCCAGCAGCGAGGGACAGCCCTCTGGAAACACCATATATTTT

v_gene: TRBV18
d_gene: TRBD1
j_gene: TRBJ2-5
abundance: -
CDR3aa: CASSLKLTTGEAETQYF
CDR3nt: TGTGCCAGCTCACTTAAACTCACGACAGGGGAAGCGGAGACCCAGTACTTC

v_gene: TRBV7-9
d_gene: TRBD2
j_gene: TRBJ2-1
abundance: -
CDR3aa: CASSPPGLAGGANEQFF
CDR3nt: TGTGCCAGCAGCCCGCCGGGACTAGCGGGGGGGGCCAATGAGCAGTTCTTC

v_gene: TRBV11-3
d_gene: TRBD2
j_gene: TRBJ2-2
abundance: -
CDR3aa: CASSPGTGTLAGGNGELFF
CDR3nt: TGTGCCAGCAGCCCCGGGACAGGCACTCTAGCGGGAGGTAACGGGGAGCTGTTTTTT

v_gene: TRBV3-1/TRBV3-2
d_gene: TRBD1
j_gene: TRBJ1-1
abundance: -
CDR3aa: CASEDRESAFF
CDR3nt: TGTGCCAGCGAGGACAGGGAGTCAGCTTTCTTT

v_gene: TRBV29-1
d_gene: TRBD1
j_gene: TRBJ2-7
abundance: -
CDR3aa: CSVGGAGGSSGYEQYF
CDR3nt: TGCAGCGTTGGCGGAGCAGGGGGCTCCAGCGGCTACGAGCAGTACTTC

v_gene: TRBV30
d_gene: -
j_gene: TRBJ1-5
abundance: -
CDR3aa: CAWSLTLDTFNGQPQHF
CDR3nt: TGTGCCTGGAGTCTCACCCTGGACACTTTTAATGGTCAGCCCCAGCATTTT

v_gene: TRBV5-1
d_gene: TRBD1
j_gene: TRBJ2-5
abundance: -
CDR3aa: CASSLGQGRGLAETQYF
CDR3nt: TGCGCCAGCAGCTTGGGACAGGGTCGAGGATTGGCAGAGACCCAGTACTTC

v_gene: TRBV11-1
d_gene: -
j_gene: TRBJ1-2
abundance: -
CDR3aa: CASSHLTGFYTF
CDR3nt: TGTGCCAGCAGCCATCTTACAGGATTCTACACCTTC

v_gene: TRBV24-1
d_gene: -
j_gene: TRBJ1-5
abundance: -
CDR3aa: CATSWGANQPQHF
CDR3nt: TGTGCCACCTCCTGGGGCGCCAATCAGCCCCAGCATTTT

v_gene: TRBV7-3
d_gene: -
j_gene: TRBJ2-2
abundance: -
CDR3aa: CASSLNGQGWNTGELFF
CDR3nt: TGTGCCAGCAGCTTAAACGGGCAGGGCTGGAACACCGGGGAGCTGTTTTTT

v_gene: TRBV27
d_gene: -
j_gene: TRBJ2-7
abundance: -
CDR3aa: CASSPPPGTSYEQYF
CDR3nt: TGTGCCAGCAGTCCCCCCCCCGGGACATCCTACGAGCAGTACTTC

v_gene: TRBV28
d_gene: -
j_gene: TRBJ1-2
abundance: -
CDR3aa: CASCRPPGGYTF
CDR3nt: TGTGCCAGTTGCAGGCCCCCAGGAGGATACACCTTC

v_gene: TRBV6-4
d_gene: -
j_gene: TRBJ2-7
abundance: -
CDR3aa: CASSRRGKYSYEQYF
CDR3nt: TGTGCCAGCAGCCGACGGGGGAAGTATTCCTACGAGCAGTACTTC

v_gene: TRBV3-1/TRBV3-2
d_gene: -
j_gene: TRBJ2-1
abundance: -
CDR3aa: CASSQEGYGGPFF
CDR3nt: TGTGCCAGCAGCCAAGAGGGGTACGGCGGGCCGTTCTTC

v_gene: TRBV11-2
d_gene: TRBD1
j_gene: TRBJ2-5
abundance: -
CDR3aa: CASSLSNRGQETQYF
CDR3nt: TGTGCCAGCAGCTTATCAAACAGGGGCCAAGAGACCCAGTACTTC